Below, 7 T cell receptor beta chains from the same sample are listed, as sequenced in a study of T cells after yellow fever vaccination. TCRdb reprocessed the 5' RACE reads with MiXCR, giving one entry per CDR3 protein. The sample has 100,000 to 150,000 distinct CDR3 sequences; under 9% are singletons. The material sequenced was CD8+ T cells sorted from PBMCs, taken on the day of the yellow fever booster vaccination. Every receptor here comes from a man aged 18 to 29 who received the YFV17D yellow fever vaccine.

This clonotype was recorded at least ten times. The chain carries TRBV14 and TRBJ2-7, with 11 bases matching TRBD2. CDR1 and CDR2 (germline): SGHDN, FVKESK. The CDR3 runs 15 residues. The trim removed 5 bases at V and 3 bases at J, leaving 6 bases unmatched. The CDR3 here is CASSTLAGGLYEQYF. Here the CDR3 DNA reads TGTGCCAGCAGCACCCTAGCGGGGGGTCTCTACGAGCAGTACTTC. The full variable domain, rest sourced from reference TRBV14 and TRBJ2-7, is EAGVTQFPSHSVIEKGQTVTLRCDPISGHDNLYWYRRVMGKEIKFLLHFVKESKQDESGMPNNRFLAERTGGTYSTLKVQPAELEDSGVYFCASSTLAGGLYEQYFGPGTRLTVT.

There are a few counts of this clonotype. This rearrangement joins TRBV7-6 to TRBJ2-3, with TRBD1 matching 9 bases. The CDR3 covers 17 residues. V gave up 5 bases and J gave up 3 bases; unmatched junction bases: 12. CDR1 and CDR2 (germline): SGHVS, FNYEAQ. The CDR3 protein is CASSLWYYRGQTDTQYF. In DNA, the CDR3 is TGTGCCAGCAGCCTTTGGTATTACAGGGGGCAAACAGATACGCAGTATTTT.

There are a few counts of this clonotype. The rearrangement uses TRBV9 and TRBJ2-3; tentative D call: TRBD2 (6 bases). The CDR3 runs 15 residues. CDR1 is SGDLS and CDR2 is YYNGEE in the germline V gene. V gave up 0 bases and J gave up 3 bases, with 11 bases separating them. CDR3 protein: CASSVVGLATDTQYF. CDR3 nucleotide sequence: TGTGCCAGCAGCGTAGTTGGTCTAGCGACAGATACGCAGTATTTT.

This clonotype has only a few counts. The V and J genes are TRBV7-9 and TRBJ1-2; no clear D. The CDR3 is 14 residues long. In germline, CDR1 is SEHNR, CDR2 FQNEAQ (reference sequence). The V end lost 5 bases, the J end lost 3 bases, and 13 bases lay between the germline ends. CDR3 protein: CASSRKGLDYGYTF. Here the CDR3 DNA reads TGTGCCAGCAGCCGAAAGGGCCTCGACTATGGCTACACCTTC.

The V gene is TRBV12-3 or TRBV12-4, the J gene TRBJ2-7; 8 bases agree with TRBD2. This CDR3 spans 14 amino acids. Trimming at V came to 7 bases and at J to 2 bases, leaving 7 bases not matched to a gene. This CDR3 reads CASTTGTSAYEQYF. CDR3 DNA sequence: TGTGCCAGCACCACCGGGACTAGTGCCTACGAGCAGTACTTC.

This rearrangement joins TRBV4-1 to TRBJ1-1, with D perhaps matching TRBD1 (5 bases). The V and J ends lost 11 bases and 0 bases respectively, with 13 bases between them. The CDR3 runs to 13 residues. Germline assignment: CDR1 MGHRA and CDR2 YSYEKL. For the CDR3, the DNA is TGCGCCGGGGGTACTACAATGAACACTGAAGCTTTCTTT. It codes for CAGGTTMNTEAFF.

The sample holds a few counts of this clonotype. The CDR3 is CASKFPSGGNEQYF. The CDR3 nucleotides read TGTGCCAGCAAGTTTCCCAGCGGGGGCAACGAGCAGTACTTC. The gene calls are TRBV2 and TRBJ2-7; 8 nucleotides line up with TRBD2. This CDR3 is built from 14 residues. The V gene's germline CDR1 is SNHLY and CDR2 FYNNEI. V shed 7 bases, J shed 5 bases, and the junction held 10 bases outside the gene matches.